The entry below gives a single T cell receptor beta chain sequence along with its context. The antigen is not known. The CDR3 has 14 residues. Germline V gene data show CDR1 as SGHDN and CDR2 as FVKESK. Trimming took 3 bases from V and 9 from J, leaving 12 bases between them. These data come from a study of cytomegalovirus exposure and HLA in healthy donors. Study findings and constraints: In a later analysis, most CMV-associated TCR beta chains appeared HLA-restricted. Researchers reported in a later analysis that common viral pathogens appeared linked to several top clusters. The availability of immune exposure information extended only to CMV serostatus.

The PCR made use of 60 Vbeta and 13 Jbeta primers. Profiling relied on immunoSEQ multiplex PCR, and the TCRdb table lists in-frame clones only, not all of them. The table has under 70,000 clones, approximately 67% seen once; the top ten hold about 2%. This receptor was taken from a woman between 25 and 40 years old in good health and CMV-seronegative. The source material was PBMCs. The chain recombines TRBV14 with TRBJ1-6; D unclear. CDR3 amino acids: CASSHGGSGSPLHF. The CDR3 coding sequence is TGTGCCAGCAGCCATGGAGGGTCGGGTTCACCCCTCCACTTT.